Listed here are 14 T cell receptor beta chains from one sample, sequenced in a study of T-cell memory formation after mild COVID-19. TCRdb used MiXCR to reprocess the 5' RACE reads, holding one entry per CDR3 protein. The repertoire includes hundreds of thousands of distinct CDR3 sequences, 20% of them detected once, and around 8.4% sits in the top ten. The material sequenced was PBMCs or a T cell subset sorted from them (not recorded which). Source of these receptors: an adult woman who had mild COVID-19 (a few samples of this study predate the infection). Cell type and time point are not known.

The chain combines TRBV6-5 with TRBJ1-1; 8 nucleotides agree with TRBD1. The CDR3 contains 14 residues. V lost 7 bases, J lost 1 base, and 5 bases stayed unmatched. In germline, CDR1 is MNHEY, CDR2 SVGAGI. The CDR3 sequence: CASKRTGKNTEAFF. The CDR3 DNA is TGTGCCAGCAAACGGACAGGGAAGAACACTGAAGCTTTCTTT.

The chain recombines TRBV6-5 with TRBJ2-6; D perhaps matches TRBD2 (5 bases). The CDR3 length is 15 residues. The ends were cut back, 4 bases at V and 2 bases at J, with 9 bases in the middle. The germline gives CDR1 MNHEY, CDR2 SVGAGI. The CDR3 DNA sequence: TGTGCCAGCAGTTGGCGGGCTGCTGGGGCCAACGTCCTGACTTTC. Its protein is CASSWRAAGANVLTF.

The rearrangement uses TRBV11-2 and TRBJ2-1; D possibly matches TRBD1 or TRBD2 (5 bases each). This CDR3 is built from 16 residues. The V gene's germline CDR1 is SGHAT and CDR2 FQNNGV. V was clipped by 5 bases and J by 0 bases, with 14 bases between them. CDR3 nucleotides: TGTGCCAGCAGCCACCTGGGACCGTTCTCCTACAATGAGCAGTTCTTC. It yields the protein CASSHLGPFSYNEQFF. Combining the CDR3 with reference TRBV11-2 and TRBJ2-1 gives the whole variable domain EAGVAQSPRYKIIEKRQSVAFWCNPISGHATLYWYQQILGQGPKLLIQFQNNGVVDDSQLPKDRFSAERLKGVDSTLKIQPAKLEDSAVYLCASSHLGPFSYNEQFFGPGTRLTVL.

The chain combines TRBV7-6 with TRBJ1-1; D unclear. Germline V gene lookup returns CDR1 SGHVS and CDR2 FNYEAQ. The CDR3 consists of 15 residues. Trimming left V 3 bases short and J 5 bases short, with 16 bases between. The CDR3: CASSFRGEWRTEAFF. The CDR3 region has the DNA TGTGCCAGCAGCTTTCGGGGAGAGTGGAGGACTGAAGCTTTCTTT.

Only a few counts were recorded for this clonotype. This chain joins TRBV7-6 and TRBJ2-5, with a tentative D call TRBD2 (5 bases). CDR1 SGHVS and CDR2 FNYEAQ come from the germline V gene. V lost 1 base, J lost 9 bases, and 15 bases lay in between. This CDR3 comprises 14 residues. CDR3 in amino acids: CASSLGEERGPQYF. CDR3 DNA sequence: TGTGCCAGCAGCTTAGGCGAAGAGAGAGGGCCCCAGTACTTC.

This clonotype was detected a few times. This chain uses TRBV5-1 with TRBJ1-6; TRBD1 might be the D (5 bases). The V end was cut by 0 bases, the J end by 6 bases, with 10 bases between. There are 15 residues in the CDR3. The germline CDR1 and CDR2 sequences are SGHRS and YFSETQ. DNA for the CDR3: TGCGCCAGCAGCTTGGACGGGGCATCTAATTCACCCCTCCACTTT. The encoded protein is CASSLDGASNSPLHF.

Written as DNA, the CDR3 is TGTGCCAGCAGTTGGGGACAGGGGGCGGAGACCCAGTACTTC. Translated, it gives CASSWGQGAETQYF. The genes are TRBV6-5 and TRBJ2-5, with 12 positions matching TRBD1. Germline CDR1 reads MNHEY; CDR2 reads SVGAGI. The trim removed 4 bases at V and 5 bases at J, leaving 2 bases unmatched. The CDR3 is made up of 14 amino acids.

This clonotype has more than one count but fewer than ten. The CDR3 nucleotides read TGTGCCAGCAGTATCCGGGACGGATCCTACGAGCAGTACTTC. Protein product: CASSIRDGSYEQYF. The chain combines TRBV5-6 with TRBJ2-7; either TRBD1 or TRBD2 may fit D (5 bases each). V was pared by 5 bases and J by 1 base, with 13 bases between. Germline CDR1 SGHDT, CDR2 YYEEEE. The CDR3 extends over 14 amino acids.

This rearrangement joins TRBV20-1 to TRBJ2-7, with 9 bases matching TRBD1. CDR1 and CDR2 from the germline V gene are DFQATT and SNEGSKA (reference sequence). The CDR3 extends over 15 amino acids. Trimming cost V 1 base and J 4 bases; bases outside gene matches: 8. CDR3 amino acids: CSARGLGQGTYEQYF. The CDR3 DNA sequence: TGCAGTGCTAGAGGCCTGGGACAGGGTACTTACGAGCAGTACTTC.

CDR3 coding DNA: TGTGCCAGCAGCGTAGACTTTTTTCGCGAGCAGTACTTC. It translates to CASSVDFFREQYF. V and J are TRBV9 and TRBJ2-7, with unresolved D. Germline V gene sequence: CDR1 SGDLS, CDR2 YYNGEE. This CDR3 is built from 13 residues. V was pared by 0 bases and J by 6 bases, with 10 bases between.

V usage is TRBV9 and J usage is TRBJ1-1; D perhaps matches TRBD1 (6 bases). V was trimmed by 0 bases and J by 5 bases, leaving 8 bases between them. This CDR3 contains 13 residues. Germline V gives CDR1 SGDLS, CDR2 YYNGEE. The CDR3 here is CASSVGGATEAFF. For the CDR3, the DNA is TGTGCCAGCAGCGTAGGGGGGGCAACTGAAGCTTTCTTT.

This clonotype was recorded once. This chain joins TRBV5-8 and TRBJ1-2; TRBD1 matches 7 bases. This CDR3 region has 14 residues. Germline CDR1 is SGHTS and CDR2 is YDEGEE. V lost 5 bases, J lost 1 base, and 5 bases stayed unmatched. The CDR3 region has the DNA TGTGCCAGCAGGGCGACAGGGAGTAACTATGGCTACACCTTC. Protein product: CASRATGSNYGYTF.

This rearrangement joins TRBV7-3 to TRBJ1-2; no definite D call. The CDR3 runs to 13 residues. Trimming left V 3 bases short and J 4 bases short, with 9 bases between. CDR1 and CDR2 from the germline V gene are SGHTA and FQGTGA. The CDR3 protein is CASSLGKAYGYTF. The DNA of the CDR3 is TGTGCCAGCAGCTTGGGTAAAGCCTATGGCTACACCTTC.

The J gene is TRBJ2-7, the V gene TRBV11-3; D ambiguous. The germline V gene encodes CDR1 SGHNT and CDR2 YENEEA. This CDR3 is 13 amino acids long. Trimming shortened V by 4 bases and J by 7 bases, and 14 bases separated the two germline ends. CDR3 protein: CASSWDLKEEQYF. DNA for the CDR3: TGTGCCAGCAGCTGGGATCTTAAGGAGGAGCAGTACTTC.